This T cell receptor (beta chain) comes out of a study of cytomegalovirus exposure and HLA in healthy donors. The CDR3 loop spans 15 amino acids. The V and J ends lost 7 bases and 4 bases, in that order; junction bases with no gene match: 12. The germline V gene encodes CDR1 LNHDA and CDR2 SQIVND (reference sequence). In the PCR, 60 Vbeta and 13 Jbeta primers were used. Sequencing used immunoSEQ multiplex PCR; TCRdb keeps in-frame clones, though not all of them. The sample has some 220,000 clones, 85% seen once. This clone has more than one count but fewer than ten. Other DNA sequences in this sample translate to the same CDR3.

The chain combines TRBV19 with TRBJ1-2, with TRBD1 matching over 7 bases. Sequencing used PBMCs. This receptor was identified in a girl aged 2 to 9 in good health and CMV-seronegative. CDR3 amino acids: CASTLEGGASYGYTF. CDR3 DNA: TGTGCCAGTACGTTGGAAGGGGGCGCGTCCTATGGCTACACCTTC.